This is a list of T cell receptor beta chains from one sample in a study of blood T cell repertoires in COVID-19. Sequenced by immunoSEQ multiplex PCR; TCRdb stores in-frame clones only, minus some. The repertoire holds approximately 400,000 clones, with approximately 89% as singletons. The sequencing sample was made of PBMCs or T cells enriched from blood (not recorded which). The receptors stem from a young man who had recovered from COVID-19. Each CDR3 is given with its conserved first and last residue. Each record gives: clone size, D gene, J gene, V gene, CDR3 protein, CDR3 DNA. A D gene is named only where the DNA matches it firmly. Clone size is shown for a subset of rows, as once, few, many or a class of expanded clone.

few NA TRBJ1-6 TRBV12-5 CASGLDRVTGSPLHF TGTGCTAGTGGTTTGGACAGGGTAACTGGATCACCCCTCCACTTT
once NA TRBJ1-2 TRBV30 CAWNSQGNYGYTF TGTGCCTGGAACTCTCAGGGGAACTATGGCTACACCTTC
NA NA TRBJ1-5 TRBV6-5 CASAWTAGYNQPQHF TGTGCCAGCGCGTGGACAGCTGGTTATAATCAGCCCCAGCATTTT
NA NA TRBJ1-2 TRBV6-5 CASSYSGVEGDGYTF TGTGCCAGCAGTTACTCGGGAGTTGAGGGAGATGGCTACACCTTC
NA NA TRBJ1-4 TRBV7-9 CASSLGSNEKLFF TGTGCCAGCAGCTTAGGCAGTAATGAAAAACTGTTTTTT
NA NA TRBJ1-4 TRBV7-9 CASSLRGGEMTNEKLFF TGTGCCAGCAGCTTACGGGGGGGTGAGATGACTAATGAAAAACTGTTTTTT
NA TRBD1 TRBJ2-4 TRBV19 CASSIGQGRRNNIQYF TGTGCCAGTAGTATAGGACAGGGAAGGAGGAACAACATTCAGTACTTC
NA NA TRBJ2-6 TRBV7-2 CASSPRGPVPSGANVLTF TGTGCCAGCAGCCCGAGAGGTCCGGTACCCTCTGGGGCCAACGTCCTGACTTTC
NA TRBD1 TRBJ1-4 TRBV3-1/TRBV3-2 CASSQRTGVGEKLFF TGTGCCAGCAGCCAGAGGACAGGGGTAGGGGAAAAACTGTTTTTT
NA TRBD1 TRBJ1-2 TRBV5-8 CASSMGQGDGYTF TGTGCCAGCAGCATGGGACAGGGAGACGGCTACACCTTC
NA NA TRBJ2-3 TRBV7-9 CATERGGGTDTQYF TGTGCCACGGAAAGGGGGGGTGGGACAGATACGCAGTATTTT
NA NA TRBJ2-1 TRBV7-9 CASSLEQPNEQFF TGTGCCAGCAGCTTAGAACAGCCCAATGAGCAGTTCTTC
NA NA TRBJ1-3 TRBV18 CASSPSTGPSGNTIYF TGTGCCAGCTCACCGAGTACAGGGCCCTCTGGAAACACCATATATTTT
once TRBD1 TRBJ1-6 TRBV5-1 CASSQSRDRPLQPLHF TGCGCCAGCAGCCAATCCCGGGACAGGCCTTTGCAACCCCTCCACTTT
once NA TRBJ2-7 TRBV5-1 CASSPGPSSYEQYF TGCGCCAGCAGCCCGGGTCCTTCTTCCTACGAGCAGTACTTC
NA NA TRBJ1-2 TRBV9 CASSVMGGGYTF TGTGCCAGCAGCGTAATGGGAGGAGGCTACACCTTC
NA NA TRBJ1-4 TRBV5-5 CASSLGIFLSTNEKLFF TGTGCCAGCAGCTTGGGTATATTCCTTTCAACTAATGAAAAACTGTTTTTT
NA NA TRBJ1-2 TRBV6-5 CASSYGTGSYGYTF TGTGCCAGCAGTTACGGCACAGGAAGCTATGGCTACACCTTC
NA TRBD2 TRBJ2-5 TRBV9 CASSVRLADQETQYF TGTGCCAGCAGCGTACGACTAGCGGACCAAGAGACCCAGTACTTC
NA NA TRBJ1-2 TRBV20-1 CSAADITGYTF TGCAGTGCTGCTGACATAACTGGCTACACCTTC
NA NA TRBJ1-6 TRBV25-1 CASKPSGYYNSPLHF TGTGCCAGCAAACCTTCGGGATACTACAATTCACCCCTCCACTTT
NA NA TRBJ2-7 TRBV27 CASSFGPADTYEQYF TGTGCCAGCAGTTTTGGCCCTGCTGATACCTACGAGCAGTACTTC
NA NA TRBJ1-1 TRBV4-3 CASSQDLGGGTEAFF TGCGCCAGCAGCCAAGACCTGGGGGGGGGCACTGAAGCTTTCTTT
once NA TRBJ2-3 TRBV24-1 CATSDRGSADTQYF TGTGCCACCAGTGATAGGGGAAGTGCAGATACGCAGTATTTT
NA NA TRBJ1-4 TRBV27 CASSLVRGFNEKLFF TGTGCCAGCAGTTTGGTCCGAGGGTTTAATGAAAAACTGTTTTTT
NA TRBD1 TRBJ1-1 TRBV6-5 CASSNTDRVETEAFF TGTGCCAGCAGTAACACAGACAGGGTGGAGACTGAAGCTTTCTTT
NA NA TRBJ2-1 TRBV27 CASRSTGTLWFF TGTGCCAGCAGATCGACAGGGACTCTGTGGTTCTTC
NA TRBD1 TRBJ2-7 TRBV5-6 CASSLPGQVDDEQYF TGTGCCAGCAGCCTACCTGGACAGGTTGACGACGAGCAGTACTTC
NA NA TRBJ1-1 TRBV6-5 CASIRGEGTEAFF TGTGCCAGCATTCGGGGGGAGGGCACTGAAGCTTTCTTT
NA NA TRBJ1-1 TRBV27 CASSWGGNTEAFF TGTGCCAGCAGCTGGGGGGGGAACACTGAAGCTTTCTTT
NA TRBD2 TRBJ2-7 TRBV6-5 CASSRGGEGNYEQYF TGTGCCAGCAGCCGGGGGGGGGAAGGTAACTACGAGCAGTACTTC
NA NA TRBJ1-2 TRBV29-1 CSVESVNYGYTF TGCAGCGTTGAGTCAGTTAACTATGGCTACACCTTC
NA NA TRBJ2-1 TRBV10-1 CASSDPGDEQFF TGCGCCAGCAGTGACCCAGGGGATGAGCAGTTCTTC
once NA TRBJ2-7 TRBV7-2 CASSSQGGGSKF TGTGCCAGCAGCTCCCAGGGGGGTGGCAGCAAATTC
NA NA TRBJ1-4 TRBV4-1 CASSQAPGGGRKLFF TGCGCCAGCAGCCAAGCACCTGGGGGGGGGAGGAAACTGTTTTTT
NA TRBD1 TRBJ1-4 TRBV6-5 CASKGTGNNEKLFF TGTGCCAGCAAAGGGACAGGGAATAATGAAAAACTGTTTTTT
NA TRBD2 TRBJ2-5 TRBV19 CASSAGLAGGQETQYF TGTGCCAGTAGTGCGGGACTAGCGGGGGGGCAAGAGACCCAGTACTTC
few TRBD2 TRBJ2-3 TRBV7-8 CASSLAASGVGTDTQYF TGTGCCAGCAGCTTAGCGGCTAGCGGGGTAGGTACAGATACGCAGTATTTT
few NA TRBJ1-6 TRBV4-2 CASSQEQKYNSPLHF TGTGCCAGCAGCCAAGAGCAGAAGTATAATTCACCCCTCCACTTT
NA TRBD2 TRBJ2-3 TRBV7-2 CASSLGPLAGGQDTQYF TGTGCCAGCAGCTTAGGCCCACTAGCGGGGGGGCAAGATACGCAGTATTTT
NA NA TRBJ1-6 TRBV30 CAWTQRGPSWNSPLHF TGTGCCTGGACCCAGCGGGGCCCCTCTTGGAATTCACCCCTCCACTTT
NA NA TRBJ2-3 TRBV5-1 CASSLEDSKSDTQYF TGCGCCAGCAGCCTGGAGGACAGTAAGAGTGATACGCAGTATTTT